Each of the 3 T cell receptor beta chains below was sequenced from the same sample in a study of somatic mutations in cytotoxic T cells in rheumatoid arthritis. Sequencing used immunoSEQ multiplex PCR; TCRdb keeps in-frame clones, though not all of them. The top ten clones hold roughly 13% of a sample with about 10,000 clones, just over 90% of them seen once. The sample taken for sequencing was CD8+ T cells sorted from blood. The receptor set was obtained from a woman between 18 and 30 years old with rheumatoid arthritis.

In nucleotides, the CDR3 is TGTGCCAGCAGTCCCAGCGGGAGCAGCTACAATGAGCAGTTCTTC. It translates to CASSPSGSSYNEQFF. V gene TRBV7-9 combines with J gene TRBJ2-1, with 8 nucleotides matching TRBD2. The V segment lost 6 bases and the J segment 3 bases; nucleotides outside the gene matches: 7. Germline V gene lookup returns CDR1 SEHNR and CDR2 FQNEAQ (reference sequence). The CDR3 has 15 residues. Full variable domain (rest looked up from reference TRBV7-9 and TRBJ2-1): DTGVSQNPRHKITKRGQNVTFRCDPISEHNRLYWYRQTLGQGPEFLTYFQNEAQLEKSRLLSDRFSAERPKGSFSTLEIQRTEQGDSAMYLCASSPSGSSYNEQFFGPGTRLTVL.

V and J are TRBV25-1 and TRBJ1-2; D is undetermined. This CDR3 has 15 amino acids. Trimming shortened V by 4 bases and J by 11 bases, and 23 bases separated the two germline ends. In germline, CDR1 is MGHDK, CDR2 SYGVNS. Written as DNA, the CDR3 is TGTGCCAGCAGTGCGGGTACGGGGAGTCCAGCTGGGTACACCTTC. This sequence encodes CASSAGTGSPAGYTF.

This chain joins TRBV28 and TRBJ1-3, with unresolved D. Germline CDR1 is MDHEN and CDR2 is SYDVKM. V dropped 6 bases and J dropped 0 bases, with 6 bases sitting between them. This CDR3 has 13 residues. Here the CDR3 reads CASRRSSGNTIYF. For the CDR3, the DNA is TGTGCCAGCAGACGCAGCTCTGGAAACACCATATATTTT.